This T cell receptor beta chain was identified in a study of blood T cell repertoires in COVID-19. Study summary: Acute and convalescent COVID-19 specimens originated in the United States, Italy and Spain. PBMCs, B-cell-depleted T cells, or T cells provided the cDNA or gDNA that made up the material.

This CDR3 is 13 amino acids long. Trimming pared 2 bases from V and 10 bases from J, leaving 12 bases between. The germline CDR1 and CDR2 sequences are MNHEY and SMNVEV (reference sequence). Methods used by the authors: Using reference gene primer amplification, nucleated cell counts were estimated. Profiling relied on immunoSEQ multiplex PCR, and the TCRdb table lists in-frame clones only, not all of them. V, J and clone size were drawn from that table, and D and trimming were deduced from the DNA. The sample contains about 350,000 clones, over 80% of which appear only once. The sample consisted of peripheral blood. The chain recombines TRBV27 with TRBJ2-1, with a weak D call TRBD1 (6 bases). This TCR derives from a woman aged 50 to 60 with COVID-19, enrolled during active disease. CDR3: CASSLGPGTEQFF. The CDR3 DNA follows: TGTGCCAGCAGTTTAGGCCCCGGGACAGAGCAGTTCTTC.